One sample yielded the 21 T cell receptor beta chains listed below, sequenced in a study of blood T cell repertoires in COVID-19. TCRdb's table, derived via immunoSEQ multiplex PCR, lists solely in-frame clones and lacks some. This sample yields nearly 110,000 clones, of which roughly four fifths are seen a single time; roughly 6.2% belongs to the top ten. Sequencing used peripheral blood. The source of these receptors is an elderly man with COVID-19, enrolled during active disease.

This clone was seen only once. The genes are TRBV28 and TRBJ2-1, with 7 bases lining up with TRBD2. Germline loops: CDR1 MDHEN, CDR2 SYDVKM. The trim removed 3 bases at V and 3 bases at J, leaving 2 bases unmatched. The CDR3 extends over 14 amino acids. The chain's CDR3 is CASSFGGGYNEQFF. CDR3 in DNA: TGTGCCAGCAGTTTTGGGGGGGGCTACAATGAGCAGTTCTTC.

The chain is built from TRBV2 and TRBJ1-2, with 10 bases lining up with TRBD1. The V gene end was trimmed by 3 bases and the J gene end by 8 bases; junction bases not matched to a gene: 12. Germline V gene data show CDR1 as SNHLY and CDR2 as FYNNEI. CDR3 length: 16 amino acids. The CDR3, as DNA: TGTGCCAGCAGTGACCCTTGGGACAGGGGAACGGGGGGCTACACCTTC. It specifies CASSDPWDRGTGGYTF.

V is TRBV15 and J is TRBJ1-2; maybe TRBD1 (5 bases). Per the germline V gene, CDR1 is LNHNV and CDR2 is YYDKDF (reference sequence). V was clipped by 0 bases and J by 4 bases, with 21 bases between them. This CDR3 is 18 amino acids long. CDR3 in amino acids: CATSRDRGTPPRGYGYTF. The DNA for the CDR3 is TGTGCCACCAGCAGAGATCGGGGGACGCCGCCCCGGGGCTATGGCTACACCTTC.

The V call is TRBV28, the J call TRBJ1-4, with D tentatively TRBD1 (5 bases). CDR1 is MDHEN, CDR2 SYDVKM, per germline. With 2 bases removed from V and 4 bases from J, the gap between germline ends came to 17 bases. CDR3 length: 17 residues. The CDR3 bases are TGTGCCAGCAGTTTACCCGGTGGGGGGGAAGTTAATGAAAAACTGTTTTTT. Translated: CASSLPGGGEVNEKLFF.

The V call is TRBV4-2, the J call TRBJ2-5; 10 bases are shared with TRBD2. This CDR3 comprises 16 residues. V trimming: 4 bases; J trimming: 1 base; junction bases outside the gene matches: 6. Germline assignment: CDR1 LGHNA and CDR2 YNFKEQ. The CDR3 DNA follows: TGTGCCAGCAGCCCAACTAGCGGGAAAACCCAAGAGACCCAGTACTTC. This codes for CASSPTSGKTQETQYF.

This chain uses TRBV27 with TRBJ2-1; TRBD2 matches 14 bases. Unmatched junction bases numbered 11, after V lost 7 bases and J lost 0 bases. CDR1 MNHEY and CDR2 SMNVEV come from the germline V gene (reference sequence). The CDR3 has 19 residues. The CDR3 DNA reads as TGTGCCAGCATTTATCCGGGACTAGCGGGGGAGAGCTCCTACAATGAGCAGTTCTTC. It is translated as CASIYPGLAGESSYNEQFF.

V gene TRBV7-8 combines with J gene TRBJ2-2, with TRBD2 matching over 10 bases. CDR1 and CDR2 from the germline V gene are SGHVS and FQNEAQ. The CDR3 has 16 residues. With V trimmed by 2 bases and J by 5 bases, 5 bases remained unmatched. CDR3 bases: TGTGCCAGCAGCTTATCTTTTAGCGGGAGGACCGGGGAGCTGTTTTTT. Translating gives CASSLSFSGRTGELFF.

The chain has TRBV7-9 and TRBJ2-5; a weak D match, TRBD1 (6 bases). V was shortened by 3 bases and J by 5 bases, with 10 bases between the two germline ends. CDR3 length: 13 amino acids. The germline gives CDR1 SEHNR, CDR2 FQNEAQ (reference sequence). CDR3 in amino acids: CASSFPTGETQYF. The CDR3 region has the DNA TGTGCCAGCAGCTTCCCGACAGGCGAGACCCAGTACTTC.

DNA for the CDR3: TGTGCCAGCAGTCCCGAGGGGGTGGGGAACACTGAAGCTTTCTTT. Encoded protein: CASSPEGVGNTEAFF. The chain uses TRBV28 and TRBJ1-1; D may be TRBD1 (6 bases). V was trimmed by 5 bases and J by 1 base, leaving 14 bases between them. CDR1 and CDR2 from the germline V gene are MDHEN and SYDVKM. The CDR3 has 15 residues. Based on the CDR3 plus reference TRBV28 and TRBJ1-1, the full variable domain is DVKVTQSSRYLVKRTGEKVFLECVQDMDHENMFWYRQDPGLGLRLIYFSYDVKMKEKGDIPEGYSVSREKKERFSLILESASTNQTSMYLCASSPEGVGNTEAFFGQGTRLTVV.

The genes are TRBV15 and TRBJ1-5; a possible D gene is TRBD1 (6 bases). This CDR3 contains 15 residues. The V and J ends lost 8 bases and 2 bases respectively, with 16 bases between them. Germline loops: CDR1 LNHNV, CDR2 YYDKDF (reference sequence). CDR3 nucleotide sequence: TGTGCCACCGTACTGGGGGCCGGGGGCAATCAGCCCCAGCATTTT. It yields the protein CATVLGAGGNQPQHF.

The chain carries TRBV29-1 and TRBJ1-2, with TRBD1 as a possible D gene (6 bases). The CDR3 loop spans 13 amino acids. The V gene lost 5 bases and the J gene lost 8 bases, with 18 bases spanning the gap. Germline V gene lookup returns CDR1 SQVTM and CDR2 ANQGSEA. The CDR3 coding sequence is TGCAGCGTTCAGTACAGGGAAGGCTTCGGCTACACCTTC. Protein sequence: CSVQYREGFGYTF.

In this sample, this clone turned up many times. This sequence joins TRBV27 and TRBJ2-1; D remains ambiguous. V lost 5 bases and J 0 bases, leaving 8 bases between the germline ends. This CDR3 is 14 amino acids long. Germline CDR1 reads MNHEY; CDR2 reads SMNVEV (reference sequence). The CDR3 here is CASSIVSSYNEQFF. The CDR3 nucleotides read TGTGCCAGCAGTATAGTAAGCTCCTACAATGAGCAGTTCTTC.

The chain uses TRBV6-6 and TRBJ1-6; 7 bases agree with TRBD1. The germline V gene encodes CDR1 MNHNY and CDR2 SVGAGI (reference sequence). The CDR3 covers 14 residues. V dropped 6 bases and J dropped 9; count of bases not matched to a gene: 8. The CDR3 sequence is CASSDTGDGSPLHF. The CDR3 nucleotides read TGTGCCAGCAGCGATACAGGGGATGGTTCACCCCTCCACTTT.

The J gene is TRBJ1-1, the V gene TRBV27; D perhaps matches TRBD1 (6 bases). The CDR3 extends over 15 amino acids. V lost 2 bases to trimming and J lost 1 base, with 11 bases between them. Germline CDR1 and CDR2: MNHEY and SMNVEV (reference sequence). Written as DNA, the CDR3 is TGTGCCAGCAGTTTAAGCCAGGGGAGGAACACTGAAGCTTTCTTT. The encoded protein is CASSLSQGRNTEAFF.

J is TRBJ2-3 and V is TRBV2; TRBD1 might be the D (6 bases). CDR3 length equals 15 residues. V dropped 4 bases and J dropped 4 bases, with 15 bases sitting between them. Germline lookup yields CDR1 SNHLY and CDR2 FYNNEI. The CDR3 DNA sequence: TGTGCCAGCAGTGGAAGGGGGACCTCCGCAGATACGCAGTATTTT. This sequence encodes CASSGRGTSADTQYF.

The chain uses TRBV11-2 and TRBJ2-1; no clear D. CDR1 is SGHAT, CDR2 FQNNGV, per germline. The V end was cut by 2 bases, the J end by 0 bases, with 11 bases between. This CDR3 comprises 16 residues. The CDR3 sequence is CASSLNYGPSYNEQFF. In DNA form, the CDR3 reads TGTGCCAGCAGCTTAAACTACGGTCCCTCCTACAATGAGCAGTTCTTC.

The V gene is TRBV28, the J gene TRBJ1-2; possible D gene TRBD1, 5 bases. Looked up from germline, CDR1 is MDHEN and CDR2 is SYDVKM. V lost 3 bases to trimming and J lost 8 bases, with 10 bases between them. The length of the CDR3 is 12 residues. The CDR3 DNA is TGTGCCAGCAGTTTCCCCCCAGGGGGCTACACCTTC. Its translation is CASSFPPGGYTF.

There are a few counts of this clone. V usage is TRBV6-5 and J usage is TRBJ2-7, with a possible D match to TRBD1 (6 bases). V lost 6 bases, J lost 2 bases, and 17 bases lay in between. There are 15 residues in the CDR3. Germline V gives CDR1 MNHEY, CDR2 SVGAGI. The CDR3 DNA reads TGTGCCAGCAGCCGAGCGCAGGGGCTACCCTACGAGCAGTACTTC. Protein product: CASSRAQGLPYEQYF.

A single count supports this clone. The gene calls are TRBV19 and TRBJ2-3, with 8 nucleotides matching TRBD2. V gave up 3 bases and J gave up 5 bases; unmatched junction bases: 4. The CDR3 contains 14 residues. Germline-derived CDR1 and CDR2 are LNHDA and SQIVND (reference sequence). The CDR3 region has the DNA TGTGCCAGTAGTATCGGACTAGCCATAGATACGCAGTATTTT. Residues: CASSIGLAIDTQYF.

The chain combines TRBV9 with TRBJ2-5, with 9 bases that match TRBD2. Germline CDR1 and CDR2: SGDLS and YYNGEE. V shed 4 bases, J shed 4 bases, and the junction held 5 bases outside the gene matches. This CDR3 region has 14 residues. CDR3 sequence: CASSSSGGSETQYF. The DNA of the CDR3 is TGTGCCAGCAGCTCAAGCGGGGGGTCAGAGACCCAGTACTTC. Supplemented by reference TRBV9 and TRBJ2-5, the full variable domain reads DSGVTQTPKHLITATGQRVTLRCSPRSGDLSVYWYQQSLDQGLQFLIQYYNGEERAKGNILERFSAQQFPDLHSELNLSSLELGDSALYFCASSSSGGSETQYFGPGTRLLVL.

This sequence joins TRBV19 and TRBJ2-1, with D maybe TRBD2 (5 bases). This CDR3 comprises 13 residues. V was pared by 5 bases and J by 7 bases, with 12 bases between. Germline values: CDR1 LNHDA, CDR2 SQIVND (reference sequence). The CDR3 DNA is TGTGCCAGTAGTTTTAAGCCGGGGAATGAGCAGTTCTTC. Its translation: CASSFKPGNEQFF.